The clone carrying this T cell receptor beta chain was picked up many times. The germline V gene encodes CDR1 KGHSH and CDR2 LQKENI. The CDR3 is made up of 16 amino acids. The V gene end was trimmed by 3 bases and the J gene end by 0 bases; junction bases not matched to a gene: 5. This specimen belongs to a study of T cells in Graves' hyperthyroidism and ophthalmopathy. If no ophthalmopathy progression occurred within 18 months, Graves' hyperthyroidism was stable. Newly diagnosed patients aged 18 to 65 had hyperthyroidism of under 2 months' duration. The authors obtained PBMCs from 7.5 to 10 ml of fresh peripheral blood. Amplified TCR beta CDR3 regions derived from RNA transcripts. A set of HTBI primers served as the primers for a first-round RT-PCR of the TCR CDR3. In TCRdb, the multiplex PCR reads were re-called with MiXCR into one record per CDR3 protein. This sample yields around 440,000 distinct CDR3 sequences, of which approximately 14% are seen a single time; approximately 7.5% belongs to the top ten.

The specimen was blood. The chain has TRBV18 and TRBJ2-5; TRBD2 aligns across 9 bases. This receptor was taken from a woman aged 18-29 years with Graves' hyperthyroidism. In nucleotides, the CDR3 is TGTGCCAGCTCACCTAGAGCGGGAGGAGACCAAGAGACCCAGTACTTC. This codes for CASSPRAGGDQETQYF.